This T cell receptor (beta chain) was sequenced in a study of immune evolution from preneoplasia to lung adenocarcinoma. Study-wide points: Top clone share appeared to fall from AAH through AIS, MIA, adenocarcinoma.

Assay: immunoSEQ multiplex PCR; the TCRdb copy retains only in-frame clones and omits some. This sample has some 15,000 clones, with 81% found just once. CDR1 and CDR2 from the germline V gene are DFQATT and SNEGSKA (reference sequence). The CDR3 spans 11 residues. The germline V and J ends were trimmed by 3 bases and 6 bases, with 9 bases remaining between them. Remarks on this clone: Its antigen is unknown.

Each case's diagnosis was confirmed by two pathologists on H&E. After pathologic assessment, macro-dissection selected premalignant or tumor cells for extraction. V gene TRBV20-1 combines with J gene TRBJ2-7; D not resolved. This sequence was found in a person aged 55-79 years with lung adenocarcinoma. The specimen sequenced was FFPE minimally invasive lung adenocarcinoma tissue. The CDR3 loop is CSASVSGEQYF. CDR3 nucleotide sequence: TGCAGTGCTAGTGTCTCCGGCGAGCAGTACTTC.